This is a list of T cell receptor beta chains from one sample in a study of beta chain features in type 1 diabetes. Produced via immunoSEQ multiplex PCR; TCRdb's table is partial and in-frame only. This sample carries 200,000 to 300,000 clones, 25% to 35% of them seen once, and the ten largest clones take about 3.9%. Sequenced material: central memory CD4+ T cells from blood. The source of these receptors is a man aged 25 to 40 in good health. CDR3s include the opening cysteine and the closing phenylalanine or tryptophan. A D gene is named only where the DNA matches it firmly. Where a row states a size, it is once, few, many or the class of an expanded clone; other rows omit it.

>TRBJ2-5|TRBV7-2|TRBD1|few
CASSFDRGMETQYF
TGTGCCAGCAGCTTCGACAGGGGGATGGAGACCCAGTACTTC
>TRBJ2-7|TRBV7-2|TRBD2|NA
CASSLTSGAYEQYF
TGTGCCAGCAGCTTGACTAGCGGAGCTTACGAGCAGTACTTC
>TRBJ2-2|TRBV4-2|NA|few
CASSQDLTAGELFF
TGTGCCAGCAGCCAAGATCTCACAGCTGGGGAGCTGTTTTTT
>TRBJ2-1|TRBV6-6|TRBD2|NA
CASSYLRGSYNEQFF
TGTGCCAGCAGTTACTTGCGGGGGTCTTACAATGAGCAGTTCTTC
>TRBJ2-5|TRBV7-6|TRBD2|NA
CASSSLGLLAGGQETQYF
TGTGCCAGCAGCTCGTTAGGATTACTAGCGGGGGGACAAGAGACCCAGTACTTC
>TRBJ2-3|TRBV18|NA|NA
CASSGLTSPDTQYF
TGTGCCAGCTCAGGATTGACTAGTCCTGATACGCAGTATTTT
>TRBJ2-7|TRBV7-9|NA|NA
CASSLGNRDEQYF
TGTGCCAGCAGCTTAGGCAACAGGGACGAGCAGTACTTC
>TRBJ2-3|TRBV11-2|NA|NA
CASSLDRDVVELYF
TGTGCCAGCAGCTTGGACCGGGATGTAGTGGAGCTGTATTTT
>TRBJ2-1|TRBV30|TRBD1|NA
CAWRQGSSYNEQFF
TGTGCCTGGAGACAGGGGAGCTCCTACAATGAGCAGTTCTTC
>TRBJ2-4|TRBV20-1|NA|NA
CSAPWLGIQYF
TGCAGTGCCCCATGGCTGGGCATTCAGTACTTC
>TRBJ2-3|TRBV7-2|TRBD2|NA
CASSGTGGGVSQYF
TGTGCCAGCAGCGGGACGGGAGGAGGGGTATCGCAGTATTTT
>TRBJ2-1|TRBV18|NA|NA
CASSPQGKNNEQFF
TGTGCCAGCTCCCCCCAGGGGAAAAACAATGAGCAGTTCTTC
>TRBJ2-3|TRBV5-6|NA|few
CASSLARGLGDTQYF
TGTGCCAGCAGCTTGGCACGGGGTTTAGGGGATACGCAGTATTTT
>TRBJ1-4|TRBV27|TRBD1|few
CASRPERGLNNEKLFF
TGTGCCAGCAGGCCAGAGAGGGGGCTTAATAATGAAAAACTGTTTTTT
>TRBJ2-6|TRBV30|NA|few
CAWRGGSGANVLTF
TGTGCCTGGAGAGGGGGCTCTGGGGCCAACGTCCTGACTTTC
>TRBJ2-3|TRBV2|NA|NA
CASRRDRTDTQYF
TGTGCCAGCAGACGGGACCGCACAGATACGCAGTATTTT
>TRBJ2-7|TRBV2|NA|few
CASTPLGYEQYF
TGTGCCAGCACTCCTCTTGGCTACGAGCAGTACTTC
>TRBJ1-1|TRBV27|TRBD1|many
CASSTTPTGKNTEAFF
TGTGCCAGCAGCACCACGCCGACAGGGAAGAACACTGAAGCTTTCTTT
>TRBJ2-7|TRBV27|TRBD1|few
CASSLGTGGSGVYEQYF
TGTGCCAGCAGTTTAGGAACAGGGGGATCGGGCGTCTACGAGCAGTACTTC
>TRBJ2-7|TRBV18|NA|few
CASSHSPTREQYF
TGTGCCAGCTCTCATAGCCCAACTCGTGAGCAGTACTTC
>TRBJ2-5|TRBV10-3|TRBD1|NA
CAISEGTGGGQETQYF
TGTGCCATCAGTGAGGGGACAGGGGGCGGACAAGAGACCCAGTACTTC
>TRBJ2-3|TRBV5-1|NA|few
CASSSEVADTQYF
TGCGCCAGCAGCTCGGAGGTGGCAGATACGCAGTATTTT
>TRBJ2-1|TRBV5-4|NA|few
CASSSRLVPYNEQFF
TGTGCCAGCAGCTCAAGACTAGTTCCCTACAATGAGCAGTTCTTC
>TRBJ1-5|TRBV30|TRBD1|NA
CAWAPRGNQPQHF
TGTGCCTGGGCTCCCAGGGGGAATCAGCCCCAGCATTTT
>TRBJ2-7|TRBV29-1|NA|NA
CSVEDIRYEQYF
TGCAGCGTTGAGGACATTAGGTACGAGCAGTACTTC
>TRBJ2-5|TRBV2|NA|NA
CASSEVRLEETQYF
TGTGCCAGCAGTGAAGTTAGGCTAGAAGAGACCCAGTACTTC
>TRBJ2-3|TRBV6-5|NA|NA
CASRADSFSTDTQYF
TGTGCCAGCAGGGCGGACAGCTTTAGCACAGATACGCAGTATTTT
>TRBJ2-7|TRBV21-1|NA|NA
CASSNPGSYEQYF
TGTGCCAGCAGCAATCCGGGCTCCTACGAGCAGTACTTC
>TRBJ2-7|TRBV7-9|NA|NA
CASSAGYQSYEQYF
TGTGCCAGCAGCGCAGGGTACCAATCCTACGAGCAGTACTTC
>TRBJ2-3|TRBV5-8|TRBD1|NA
CASRMTGYTQYF
TGTGCCAGCAGGATGACAGGGTATACGCAGTATTTT
>TRBJ2-3|TRBV9|NA|NA
CASSQEARPTDTQYF
TGTGCCAGCAGCCAAGAGGCCCGCCCCACAGATACGCAGTATTTT
>TRBJ2-3|TRBV7-9|NA|NA
CASSKVRGTLADTQYF
TGTGCCAGCAGCAAAGTGCGAGGGACTTTGGCAGATACGCAGTATTTT
>TRBJ2-1|TRBV19|TRBD2|few
CASSRLAEGNNEQFF
TGTGCCAGTAGCCGACTAGCGGAGGGGAACAATGAGCAGTTCTTC
>TRBJ2-5|TRBV9|NA|NA
CASSVGPSRGQETQYF
TGTGCCAGCAGCGTAGGACCCTCCAGGGGACAAGAGACCCAGTACTTC
>TRBJ2-3|TRBV5-6|NA|NA
CASSLGVSRDADTQYF
TGTGCCAGCAGCTTGGGAGTATCAAGGGACGCAGATACGCAGTATTTT
>TRBJ2-1|TRBV5-1|TRBD2|few
CASSVGLAGNEQFF
TGCGCCAGCAGCGTGGGACTAGCGGGCAATGAGCAGTTCTTC
>TRBJ2-3|TRBV2|TRBD2|NA
CASSEERGARNTQYF
TGTGCCAGCAGTGAGGAGCGGGGGGCGCGGAATACGCAGTATTTT
>TRBJ1-4|TRBV29-1|NA|few
CSVSSAAGEKLFF
TGCAGCGTTAGTAGCGCTGCAGGAGAAAAACTGTTTTTT
>TRBJ2-1|TRBV28|TRBD2|few
CASRSGGAYNEQFF
TGTGCCAGCAGGTCGGGGGGAGCATACAATGAGCAGTTCTTC
>TRBJ2-1|TRBV14|TRBD2|NA
CASSNLGGGRRDNEQFF
TGTGCCAGCAGCAACCTAGGCGGGGGACGAAGGGACAATGAGCAGTTCTTC
>TRBJ2-3|TRBV29-1|TRBD1|few
CSVDPGQGTDTQYF
TGCAGCGTCGATCCGGGACAGGGCACAGATACGCAGTATTTT
>TRBJ1-2|TRBV25-1|NA|NA
CASSGRGWYGYTF
TGTGCCAGCAGTGGCAGGGGCTGGTATGGCTACACCTTC
>TRBJ1-2|TRBV29-1|NA|few
CSVDADGNYGYTF
TGCAGCGTCGACGCGGACGGGAACTATGGCTACACCTTC
>TRBJ2-3|TRBV29-1|TRBD1|few
CSVPPGQSSTDTQYF
TGCAGCGTGCCCCCGGGACAGAGTAGCACAGATACGCAGTATTTT
>TRBJ2-1|TRBV5-1|TRBD2|NA
CASSGEGYNEQFF
TGCGCCAGCAGTGGGGAGGGCTACAATGAGCAGTTCTTC
>TRBJ2-1|TRBV14|NA|many
CASSQDAGAKQFF
TGTGCCAGCAGCCAAGATGCGGGGGCAAAGCAGTTCTTC
>TRBJ2-5|TRBV29-1|NA|few
CSVVVGQETQYF
TGCAGCGTTGTAGTGGGTCAAGAGACCCAGTACTTC
>TRBJ2-1|TRBV28|TRBD2|few
CASSLAGLAGNEQFF
TGTGCCAGCAGTCTCGCGGGACTAGCGGGAAATGAGCAGTTCTTC
>TRBJ2-5|TRBV7-2|TRBD2|NA
CASSLWASGRVETQYF
TGTGCCAGCAGCTTATGGGCTAGCGGGAGAGTAGAGACCCAGTACTTC
>TRBJ1-1|TRBV18|TRBD1|few
CASSPPMGTGYMNTEAFF
TGTGCCAGCTCACCACCGATGGGGACAGGGTACATGAACACTGAAGCTTTCTTT
>TRBJ2-1|TRBV6-1|NA|few
CASLRASYNEQFF
TGTGCCAGCTTACGGGCGAGCTACAATGAGCAGTTCTTC
>TRBJ1-2|TRBV18|NA|NA
CASSPPTDYGYTF
TGTGCCAGCTCACCACCGACGGACTATGGCTACACCTTC
>TRBJ2-5|TRBV5-4|NA|NA
CASSLVGIGDQETQYF
TGTGCCAGCAGCTTGGTGGGGATTGGAGACCAAGAGACCCAGTACTTC